Shown below are 11 T cell receptor beta chains from a single sample sequenced in a study of cytomegalovirus exposure and HLA in healthy donors. A multiplex PCR was run with 60 Vbeta primers and 13 Jbeta primers. Only in-frame clones appear in the TCRdb table, and some are missing; sequencing was by immunoSEQ multiplex PCR. The sample has 65,000 to 70,000 clones; less than 75% are singletons. Specimen: PBMCs. All receptors derive from a woman aged 25 to 39 in good health and CMV-seronegative.

V usage is TRBV25-1 and J usage is TRBJ1-3; D unresolved. The CDR3 is 15 residues long. Trimming cost V 4 bases and J 6 bases, with 16 bases left between them. CDR1 MGHDK and CDR2 SYGVNS come from the germline V gene. CDR3 protein: CASSGSGEWENTIYF. The CDR3 nucleotides read TGTGCCAGCAGTGGGAGCGGGGAATGGGAAAACACCATATATTTT.

The table lists this clone with a few counts. The chain employs TRBV30 and TRBJ2-7; maybe TRBD1 (5 bases). V was trimmed by 2 bases and J by 3 bases, leaving 14 bases between them. This CDR3 spans 14 amino acids. Germline CDR1 reads GTSNPN; CDR2 reads SVGIG (reference sequence). This CDR3 is CAWSTKGLFYEQYF. The CDR3 DNA reads TGTGCCTGGAGTACTAAGGGGCTGTTCTACGAGCAGTACTTC.

This clone was seen more than once but under ten times. The chain is built from TRBV28 and TRBJ1-2; 10 bases agree with TRBD1. Germline V gene data show CDR1 as MDHEN and CDR2 as SYDVKM. This CDR3 comprises 16 residues. J was trimmed by 5 bases and V by 4 bases; bases with no gene match: 10. CDR3 region: CASSWTGGEQRYGYTF. The CDR3, as DNA: TGTGCCAGCAGTTGGACAGGGGGAGAACAGCGGTATGGCTACACCTTC.

In its sample, this clone ranks as medium-sized. The J gene is TRBJ2-1, the V gene TRBV13; a possible D gene is TRBD1 (6 bases). The V and J ends lost 10 bases and 7 bases respectively, with 17 bases between them. The length of the CDR3 is 13 residues. Germline CDR1 is PRHDT and CDR2 is FYEKMQ (reference sequence). The CDR3, as DNA: TGTGCCACAAAACCCAGGGGTGGGAATGAGCAGTTCTTC. Translated: CATKPRGGNEQFF.

This clone was found a few times. This chain's CDR3 is CASSLGRWNTEAFF. CDR3 nucleotide sequence: TGTGCCAGCAGTTTAGGCAGGTGGAACACTGAAGCTTTCTTT. The V call is TRBV28, the J call TRBJ1-1, with D unresolved. Germline V gene lookup returns CDR1 MDHEN and CDR2 SYDVKM. This CDR3 region has 14 residues. Trimming cost V 2 bases and J 1 base, with 8 bases left between them. Combining the CDR3 with reference TRBV28 and TRBJ1-1 gives the whole variable domain DVKVTQSSRYLVKRTGEKVFLECVQDMDHENMFWYRQDPGLGLRLIYFSYDVKMKEKGDIPEGYSVSREKKERFSLILESASTNQTSMYLCASSLGRWNTEAFFGQGTRLTVV.

This clone was counted a few times. The rearrangement joins TRBV10-3 to TRBJ1-5; maybe TRBD1 (6 bases). V lost 6 bases and J lost 3, with 12 bases in between. Germline V gene lookup returns CDR1 ENHRY and CDR2 SYGVKD. The CDR3 consists of 14 residues. The CDR3 nucleotides read TGTGCCATCAGGCAGGGGCTGTCCAATCAGCCCCAGCATTTT. Translating it yields CAIRQGLSNQPQHF.

The chain links TRBV4-3 to TRBJ2-3; 7 positions match TRBD1. V lost 3 bases and J lost 3; bases outside the gene matches: 9. Germline CDR1 is LGHNA and CDR2 is YSLEER. The CDR3 runs 16 residues. CDR3 in DNA: TGCGCCAGCAGCCAGTCAGACAGGGAAGGAACAGATACGCAGTATTTT. This encodes CASSQSDREGTDTQYF.

The rearrangement joins TRBV28 to TRBJ1-1; TRBD1 might be the D (6 bases). In germline, CDR1 is MDHEN, CDR2 SYDVKM. V gave up 9 bases and J gave up 0 bases, with 11 bases separating them. The CDR3 spans 13 residues. The CDR3 DNA follows: TGTGCCAGAAAACAGGGATTGAACACTGAAGCTTTCTTT. Its translation: CARKQGLNTEAFF.

Written as DNA, the CDR3 is TGTGCCAGCTCACCGGGTCAGGGGGGCACTGAAGCTTTCTTT. It encodes CASSPGQGGTEAFF. This chain connects TRBV18 to TRBJ1-1, with 7 bases lining up with TRBD1. Germline values: CDR1 KGHSH, CDR2 LQKENI. V lost 3 bases to trimming and J lost 4 bases; unmatched junction nucleotides: 5. CDR3 length equals 14 residues.

This rearrangement joins TRBV30 to TRBJ2-4; tentative D call: TRBD2 (6 bases). CDR1 is GTSNPN and CDR2 is SVGIG in the germline V gene (reference sequence). The V gene lost 1 base and the J gene lost 3 bases, with 19 bases spanning the gap. The CDR3 has 17 residues. CDR3 sequence: CAWSGGGVGLGKNIQYF. The CDR3 coding sequence is TGTGCCTGGAGTGGCGGAGGGGTTGGTTTAGGCAAAAACATTCAGTACTTC.

The rearrangement uses TRBV4-2 and TRBJ1-3, with D maybe TRBD1 (6 bases). This CDR3 is built from 17 residues. Trimming left V 0 bases short and J 3 bases short, with 15 bases between. The germline gives CDR1 LGHNA, CDR2 YNFKEQ. The CDR3 region has the DNA TGTGCCAGCAGCCAAGATCCTAGGGGGGGAGGTGGAAACACCATATATTTT. It encodes CASSQDPRGGGGNTIYF.